These T cell receptor beta chains were read from a single sample in a study of CD8 T cells in ankylosing spondylitis. TCRdb independently ran MiXCR on the 5' RACE reads; one entry per CDR3 protein. The profile shows some 220,000 distinct CDR3 sequences, less than 9.5% of them singletons. Sequenced sample: blood, either unsorted or a sorted T cell fraction (not recorded which). The receptors were sampled from a female donor with ankylosing spondylitis or in good health (not recorded which). The CDR3 runs from the conserved cysteine through the conserved F or W. Fields, in order: D gene, clone size, V gene, J gene, CDR3 DNA, CDR3 protein. The D gene is left open where the match is weak. The size entry is marked missing in some rows and otherwise reads once, few, many or a size class.

>TRBD1|many|TRBV7-3|TRBJ1-1
TGTGCCAGCAGAATTGGACAGGGAAACACTGAAGCTTTCTTT
CASRIGQGNTEAFF
>TRBD1|many|TRBV15|TRBJ1-1
TGTGCCACCAGCAGAAAACAGGGGGCCGAAGCTTTCTTT
CATSRKQGAEAFF
>-|few|TRBV27|TRBJ1-1
TGTGCCAGCAGTTTAGTGGCCGGTGAAGCTTTCTTT
CASSLVAGEAFF
>-|many|TRBV20-1|TRBJ1-5
TGCAGTGCACTAGGGGGGGATCAGCCCCAGCATTTT
CSALGGDQPQHF
>TRBD2|-|TRBV5-5|TRBJ2-4
TGTGCCAGCAGCTTGGCGGGGGGAGAGGAAAACATTCAGTACTTC
CASSLAGGEENIQYF
>-|many|TRBV21-1|TRBJ1-2
TGTGCCAGCAGCAAAGCCCTGCGGTACACCTTC
CASSKALRYTF
>-|many|TRBV5-1|TRBJ2-3
TGCGCCAGCAGCTTGGTCCGGGGGGCCCTGCCGAAGTCCTCCACAGATACGCAGTATTTT
CASSLVRGALPKSSTDTQYF
>-|many|TRBV20-1|TRBJ1-5
TGCAGTGCCAGAGGGGGACTTCAGCCCCAGCATTTT
CSARGGLQPQHF
>-|many|TRBV29-1|TRBJ2-1
TGCAGCGTCGCTCGGAGTAGCGGCTACAATGAGCAGTTCTTC
CSVARSSGYNEQFF
>-|many|TRBV7-8|TRBJ2-1
TGTGCCAGCAGCTTAGAAGTCCTTCTAGTCCATGAGCAGTTCTTC
CASSLEVLLVHEQFF
>-|few|TRBV12-3/TRBV12-4|TRBJ2-5
TGTGCCAGCAGTTTTGTCAGGGATCAAGAGACCCAGTACTTC
CASSFVRDQETQYF
>TRBD2|few|TRBV7-9|TRBJ2-7
TGTGCCAGCAGCTTAGTCCTAGCGGGAGACGTCGACGAGCAGTACTTC
CASSLVLAGDVDEQYF
>TRBD2|-|TRBV5-5|TRBJ2-3
TGTGCCAACAGCTTACTAGCGGGAGTAGATACGCAGTATTTT
CANSLLAGVDTQYF
>-|many|TRBV20-1|TRBJ2-5
TGCAGTGCTAGGATTTGGAATGAGGGAGAGACCCAGTACTTC
CSARIWNEGETQYF
>TRBD2|many|TRBV20-1|TRBJ2-2
TGCAGTGCTAGTCAATCTAGCGGGACTACCGGGGAGCTGTTTTTT
CSASQSSGTTGELFF
>-|many|TRBV5-1|TRBJ1-2
TGCGCCAGCAGCTTGGGGGCCCCTAACCGAGCTAACTATGGCTACACCTTC
CASSLGAPNRANYGYTF
>TRBD2|many|TRBV10-3|TRBJ2-3
TGTGCCATCAGTGGGGTACTAGCGACTAGCACAGATACGCAGTATTTT
CAISGVLATSTDTQYF
>-|many|TRBV20-1|TRBJ2-2
TGCAGTGCTAGTCAGGGGACACGGGGCGGGGAGCTGTTTTTT
CSASQGTRGGELFF
>TRBD2|few|TRBV7-2|TRBJ2-5
TGTGCCAGCACCTTGTGGGGGGGAGGGGAGACCCAGTACTTC
CASTLWGGGETQYF
>-|-|TRBV4-3|TRBJ1-4
TGCGCCAGCAGCCAAGGTAGACGAGAAAAACTGTTTTTT
CASSQGRREKLFF
>-|few|TRBV7-2|TRBJ1-5
TGTGCCAGCAGCTTTGAGGCCCCCGGGGGCAATCAGCCCCAGCATTTT
CASSFEAPGGNQPQHF
>-|many|TRBV11-2|TRBJ1-2
TGTGCCAGCAGATCGAGGCAGGTCTATGGCTACACCTTC
CASRSRQVYGYTF
>-|many|TRBV12-3/TRBV12-4|TRBJ2-7
TGTGCCAGCAGTTTACGCGGATTTGGGGACGAGCAGTACTTC
CASSLRGFGDEQYF
>-|many|TRBV11-3|TRBJ2-3
TGTGCCAGCAGCCTTGGACTACCTCCAGATACGCAGTATTTT
CASSLGLPPDTQYF
>-|many|TRBV29-1|TRBJ2-7
TGCAGCGTTGACAGGGACGGCGGCTACGAGCAGTACTTC
CSVDRDGGYEQYF
>-|many|TRBV18|TRBJ1-5
TGTGCCAGCTCGCAAACGGAAAATCAGCCCCAGCATTTT
CASSQTENQPQHF
>-|many|TRBV7-3|TRBJ2-1
TGTGCCAGCAGCCCCTCCGGGACCAACAATGAGCAGTTCTTC
CASSPSGTNNEQFF
>-|many|TRBV11-2|TRBJ2-3
TGTGCCAGCAGCTCTCCGACCCGGGACCCCGCGGATACGCAGTATTTT
CASSSPTRDPADTQYF
>TRBD1|many|TRBV12-3/TRBV12-4|TRBJ1-2
TGTGCCAGCAGTCCTTGGGACAGGGCAGGCTACACCTTC
CASSPWDRAGYTF
>-|many|TRBV4-2|TRBJ2-1
TGTGCCAGCAGCCAAGCAGTTTTCGGGGAGCAGTTCTTC
CASSQAVFGEQFF
>-|many|TRBV27|TRBJ1-5
TGTGCCAGCAGTTCGGCAGGGCGCGGCAATCAGCCCCAGCATTTT
CASSSAGRGNQPQHF
>-|many|TRBV12-3/TRBV12-4|TRBJ2-1
TGTGCCAGCAGTCTGAGACCCCCCAATGAGCAGTTCTTC
CASSLRPPNEQFF
>TRBD2|many|TRBV4-3|TRBJ2-2
TGCGCCAGCAGCCAGGGGGAGGGTAACGGGGAGCTGTTTTTT
CASSQGEGNGELFF
>-|once|TRBV5-1|TRBJ2-3
TGCGCCAGCAGCATAGGGACCTTTGAAGATACGCAGTATTTT
CASSIGTFEDTQYF
>TRBD2|many|TRBV28|TRBJ2-1
TGTGCCAGCAGTTTAGGATCTAGCGGGAGAACCAATGAGCAGTTCTTC
CASSLGSSGRTNEQFF
>-|many|TRBV20-1|TRBJ1-6
TGCAGTGCCGGGACCGTGAGCTCCTATAATTCACCCCTCCACTTT
CSAGTVSSYNSPLHF
>-|-|TRBV2|TRBJ1-1
TGTGCCAGCAGATTACCAGGGATATCGATGAACACTGAAGCTTTCTTT
CASRLPGISMNTEAFF
>-|many|TRBV7-9|TRBJ1-5
TGTGCCAGCAGCTTAGATCGGGAGCCCCAGCATTTT
CASSLDREPQHF
>-|many|TRBV12-3/TRBV12-4|TRBJ2-7
TGTGCCAGCAGTTTAGGGGGACTTCGCGCCTACGAGCAGTACTTC
CASSLGGLRAYEQYF
>-|-|TRBV4-3|TRBJ2-2
TGCGCCAGCAGCCAAGACATAGGAGGGGCCGCGAACACCGGGGAGCTGTTTTTT
CASSQDIGGAANTGELFF
>-|many|TRBV5-1|TRBJ2-5
TGCGCCAGCAGCTACCTGACAGCGAGCCGACTACAAGAGACCCAGTACTTC
CASSYLTASRLQETQYF
>-|many|TRBV20-1|TRBJ2-7
TGCAGTGCTAGATGGCAGGGAGGCGACGAGCAGTACTTC
CSARWQGGDEQYF
>-|-|TRBV11-3|TRBJ2-3
TGTGCCAGCAGCTTAGATCACTGGGGCACAGATACGCAGTATTTT
CASSLDHWGTDTQYF
>TRBD2|few|TRBV20-1|TRBJ2-7
TGCAGTGCTAGAGTCGGGAGCGGGAATCCTTCCTACGAGCAGTACTTC
CSARVGSGNPSYEQYF
>TRBD1|many|TRBV6-1|TRBJ2-5
TGTGCCAGCAGTAAACAGGGGGAGACCCAGTACTTC
CASSKQGETQYF
>-|few|TRBV5-1|TRBJ2-6
TGCGCCAGCAGCCCCTCCACCGGGTTCCAAAGATCTGGGGCCAACGTCCTGACTTTC
CASSPSTGFQRSGANVLTF
>TRBD1|many|TRBV10-3|TRBJ2-3
TGTGCCATCAGTACAAAAGACAGGGTTTCAGATACGCAGTATTTT
CAISTKDRVSDTQYF
>-|many|TRBV29-1|TRBJ2-1
TGCAGCGCCCTAATACCCCTAGGGAATGAGCAGTTCTTC
CSALIPLGNEQFF
>-|many|TRBV27|TRBJ2-2
TGTGCCAGCAGTTTAAAGGTCACCGGGGAGCTGTTTTTT
CASSLKVTGELFF
>-|many|TRBV27|TRBJ2-1
TGTGCCAGCAGTTTCGCCGGGGGATACAATGAGCAGTTCTTC
CASSFAGGYNEQFF
>-|many|TRBV20-1|TRBJ2-7
TGCAGTGCTGGTGGTACAGGAGACTACGAGCAGTACTTC
CSAGGTGDYEQYF
>-|many|TRBV27|TRBJ1-6
TGTGCCAGCAGTACACGGGGTTCACCCCTCCACTTT
CASSTRGSPLHF
>TRBD2|many|TRBV6-2/TRBV6-3|TRBJ2-1
TGTGCCAGCAACTCCGGGACTAGCGGGAGCTATGAGCAGTTCTTC
CASNSGTSGSYEQFF
>TRBD1|few|TRBV7-2|TRBJ1-1
TGTGCCAGCAGCTTAGTGGGGACAGGGTCGGCGGGGACTGAAGCTTTCTTT
CASSLVGTGSAGTEAFF